The rows below give T cell receptor beta chains drawn from one sample of a study of a mutant IDH1 vaccine in newly diagnosed glioma. TCRdb's table, derived via immunoSEQ multiplex PCR, lists solely in-frame clones and lacks some. The table lists tens of thousands of clones, 85% to 95% of them singletons. Their cognate antigens are unknown. Sequences were derived from PBMCs, sampled from a glioma patient whose treatment included an IDH1 peptide vaccine. The receptors here all came from a man aged 50-59 years with glioma. Both conserved end residues are part of each CDR3. D genes are given only for firm matches.

TRBJ1-5 TRBV18 . CASSPPGNQPQHF TGTGCCAGCTCACCACCGGGCAATCAGCCCCAGCATTTT
TRBJ1-2 TRBV9 . CASSAGGGSLGGYTF TGTGCCAGCAGCGCCGGAGGGGGATCCCTGGGGGGCTACACCTTC
TRBJ1-1 TRBV7-2 . CASSPSLSPREAFF TGTGCCAGCAGCCCGTCACTTAGCCCCAGGGAAGCTTTCTTT
TRBJ2-6 TRBV28 TRBD1 CASSLWQGAHSGANVLTF TGTGCCAGCAGTTTATGGCAGGGGGCCCACTCTGGGGCCAACGTCCTGACTTTC
TRBJ2-5 TRBV6-6 TRBD1 CASSFTGAAETQYF TGTGCCAGCAGTTTTACAGGGGCAGCAGAGACCCAGTACTTC
TRBJ2-5 TRBV9 TRBD1 CASSATGGLPFQETQYF TGTGCCAGCAGCGCGACAGGGGGCCTTCCATTTCAAGAGACCCAGTACTTC
TRBJ2-2 TRBV30 . CAWTGQYTGELFF TGTGCCTGGACCGGACAGTACACCGGGGAGCTGTTTTTT
TRBJ1-2 TRBV5-1 . CASSHRGIIDGYTF TGCGCCAGCAGCCACCGGGGGATAATAGATGGCTACACCTTC
TRBJ1-3 TRBV29-1 . CSVSLAGNTIYF TGCAGCGTTTCTCTCGCTGGAAACACCATATATTTT
TRBJ1-4 TRBV6-5 TRBD1 CASRQRQGAEKLFF TGTGCCAGCAGGCAAAGACAGGGGGCGGAAAAACTGTTTTTT